A single sample is the source of the 16 T cell receptor beta chains below, sequenced in a study of technical replicates of blood from several donors. Profiling relied on immunoSEQ multiplex PCR, and the TCRdb table lists in-frame clones only, not all of them. The table shows about 62,000 clones, with more than 75% occurring only once. Material: PBMCs. The receptors originated from a human donor in good health. Some clones in this sample may be carry-over from other donors' samples.

The chain links TRBV5-1 to TRBJ2-5, with D possibly matching TRBD1 (5 bases). The CDR3 has 14 residues. V was clipped by 3 bases and J by 5 bases, with 14 bases between them. The germline V gene has CDR1 SGHRS and CDR2 YFSETQ. CDR3 region: CASSWGRVEETQYF. The CDR3 region has the DNA TGCGCCAGCAGCTGGGGCAGGGTGGAGGAGACCCAGTACTTC.

The genes are TRBV6-6 and TRBJ1-5; 9 nucleotides match TRBD1. The CDR3 is 15 residues long. CDR1 is MNHNY and CDR2 is SVGAGI in the germline V gene (reference sequence). Trimming cost V 2 bases and J 7 bases; bases outside gene matches: 6. The CDR3 DNA reads TGTGCCAGCAGTTACCGGGGACAGGGTGAACAGCCCCAGCATTTT. Its protein is CASSYRGQGEQPQHF.

The chain employs TRBV30 and TRBJ1-2; D not resolved. The germline gives CDR1 GTSNPN, CDR2 SVGIG (reference sequence). The CDR3 runs to 14 residues. With 2 bases removed from V and 6 bases from J, the gap between germline ends came to 16 bases. The CDR3 DNA reads TGTGCCTGGAGTCAACAGAGATCGGGGAATGGCTACACCTTC. This sequence encodes CAWSQQRSGNGYTF. The full variable domain, completed using reference TRBV30 and TRBJ1-2, is SQTIHQWPATLVQPVGSPLSLECTVEGTSNPNLYWYRQAAGRGLQLLFYSVGIGQISSEVPQNLSASRPQDRQFILSSKKLLLSDSGFYLCAWSQQRSGNGYTFGSGTRLTVV.

The chain has TRBV5-1 and TRBJ1-6; no firm D call. V lost 4 bases to trimming and J lost 5 bases, with 10 bases between them. Germline assignment: CDR1 SGHRS and CDR2 YFSETQ. The CDR3 spans 14 residues. Written as DNA, the CDR3 is TGCGCCAGCAGCCGCCGGGAAAATAATTCACCCCTCCACTTT. It codes for CASSRRENNSPLHF.

The chain combines TRBV7-6 with TRBJ2-1; 9 bases match TRBD2. The CDR3 sequence is 16 residues long. CDR1 is SGHVS and CDR2 is FNYEAQ in the germline V gene. With 5 bases clipped from V and 9 bases from J, the junction kept 14 bases outside the gene matches. The CDR3 sequence: CASSLTGTSLAGEQFF. CDR3 in DNA: TGTGCCAGCAGCCTTACTGGGACTAGCTTGGCCGGTGAGCAGTTCTTC.

This clone showed up just once. The gene calls are TRBV7-2 and TRBJ2-2; the D gene is possibly TRBD1 (6 bases). Germline V gene data show CDR1 as SGHTA and CDR2 as FQGNSA. Deletions cut 3 bases from V and 2 bases from J, with 10 bases between. CDR3 length: 15 residues. The CDR3 DNA reads TGTGCCAGCAGCTTCGGGGACAAAAACACCGGGGAGCTGTTTTTT. Translating it yields CASSFGDKNTGELFF.

The chain couples TRBV10-3 to TRBJ1-5, with TRBD1 matching over 7 bases. Germline loops: CDR1 ENHRY, CDR2 SYGVKD. The CDR3 has 16 residues. Trimming at V came to 6 bases and at J to 0 bases, leaving 8 bases not matched to a gene. The CDR3 bases are TGTGCCATCAGCCGGGACAGAGGACATAGCAATCAGCCCCAGCATTTT. Translation: CAISRDRGHSNQPQHF.

The CDR3 loop is CASSLSGLDYGYTF. The DNA of the CDR3 is TGCGCCAGCAGCTTGTCGGGGTTGGACTATGGCTACACCTTC. The genes are TRBV5-1 and TRBJ1-2; D unresolved. CDR1 and CDR2 (germline): SGHRS, YFSETQ. The length of the CDR3 is 14 residues. With 1 base removed from V and 3 bases from J, the gap between germline ends came to 10 bases.

This chain connects TRBV9 to TRBJ2-1, with TRBD1 as a possible D gene (6 bases). The germline V and J ends were trimmed by 0 bases and 3 bases, with 7 bases remaining between them. Germline loops: CDR1 SGDLS, CDR2 YYNGEE. The length of the CDR3 is 14 residues. CDR3 protein: CASSVGQVYNEQFF. CDR3 coding DNA: TGTGCCAGCAGCGTAGGACAGGTCTACAATGAGCAGTTCTTC.

This sequence joins TRBV27 and TRBJ2-7, with D perhaps matching TRBD1 (6 bases). V dropped 0 bases and J dropped 4 bases, with 10 bases sitting between them. CDR1 is MNHEY and CDR2 is SMNVEV in the germline V gene (reference sequence). The CDR3 consists of 14 residues. CDR3 DNA: TGTGCCAGCAGTTTATCTCGGGGACATTACGAGCAGTACTTC. Translated: CASSLSRGHYEQYF.

The chain couples TRBV7-3 to TRBJ2-3; 8 bases line up with TRBD2. Germline CDR1 is SGHTA and CDR2 is FQGTGA. Trimming at V came to 5 bases and at J to 4 bases, leaving 5 bases not matched to a gene. The CDR3 has 14 residues. The CDR3, as DNA: TGTGCCAGCAGCCCAGGCGGGGGGCCAGATACGCAGTATTTT. This gives the protein CASSPGGGPDTQYF.

The chain couples TRBV5-1 to TRBJ1-4; perhaps TRBD1 as D (5 bases). CDR3 length: 15 amino acids. Germline lookup yields CDR1 SGHRS and CDR2 YFSETQ. The V end was cut by 9 bases, the J end by 0 bases, with 15 bases between. For the CDR3, the DNA is TGCGCCACCTCGGAAACAGGTGCAACTAATGAAAAACTGTTTTTT. Residues: CATSETGATNEKLFF.

This sequence joins TRBV11-2 and TRBJ1-1; possibly TRBD1 for D (6 bases). CDR1 is SGHAT and CDR2 is FQNNGV in the germline V gene. V was trimmed by 5 bases and J by 0 bases, leaving 13 bases between them. There are 15 residues in the CDR3. The CDR3 is CASSTPQGLNTEAFF. The CDR3 nucleotides are TGTGCCAGCAGCACTCCACAGGGCTTGAACACTGAAGCTTTCTTT.

The chain is built from TRBV7-8 and TRBJ1-5; TRBD1 matches 11 bases. The length of the CDR3 is 15 residues. J lost 6 bases, V lost 5 bases, and 6 bases had no gene match. Germline V lookup: CDR1 SGHVS, CDR2 FQNEAQ. The CDR3 coding sequence is TGTGCCAGCAGCCCCGGGACAGGGGGGGTTCAGCCCCAGCATTTT. It translates to CASSPGTGGVQPQHF.

The V call is TRBV5-1, the J call TRBJ1-2; 10 nucleotides align to TRBD1. This CDR3 spans 16 amino acids. CDR1 is SGHRS and CDR2 is YFSETQ in the germline V gene. V was clipped by 0 bases and J by 4 bases; unmatched bases: 6. CDR3: CASSLGWTGGAYGYTF. In DNA, the CDR3 is TGCGCCAGCAGCTTGGGCTGGACAGGGGGAGCCTATGGCTACACCTTC.

The CDR3 nucleotides are TGTGCCAGCAGTGCTGGACAGGTGGGCAATCAGCCCCAGCATTTT. It codes for CASSAGQVGNQPQHF. The J gene is TRBJ1-5, the V gene TRBV27, with 7 positions matching TRBD1. CDR1 MNHEY and CDR2 SMNVEV come from the germline V gene (reference sequence). V dropped 5 bases and J dropped 2; count of bases not matched to a gene: 6. CDR3 length: 15 amino acids.